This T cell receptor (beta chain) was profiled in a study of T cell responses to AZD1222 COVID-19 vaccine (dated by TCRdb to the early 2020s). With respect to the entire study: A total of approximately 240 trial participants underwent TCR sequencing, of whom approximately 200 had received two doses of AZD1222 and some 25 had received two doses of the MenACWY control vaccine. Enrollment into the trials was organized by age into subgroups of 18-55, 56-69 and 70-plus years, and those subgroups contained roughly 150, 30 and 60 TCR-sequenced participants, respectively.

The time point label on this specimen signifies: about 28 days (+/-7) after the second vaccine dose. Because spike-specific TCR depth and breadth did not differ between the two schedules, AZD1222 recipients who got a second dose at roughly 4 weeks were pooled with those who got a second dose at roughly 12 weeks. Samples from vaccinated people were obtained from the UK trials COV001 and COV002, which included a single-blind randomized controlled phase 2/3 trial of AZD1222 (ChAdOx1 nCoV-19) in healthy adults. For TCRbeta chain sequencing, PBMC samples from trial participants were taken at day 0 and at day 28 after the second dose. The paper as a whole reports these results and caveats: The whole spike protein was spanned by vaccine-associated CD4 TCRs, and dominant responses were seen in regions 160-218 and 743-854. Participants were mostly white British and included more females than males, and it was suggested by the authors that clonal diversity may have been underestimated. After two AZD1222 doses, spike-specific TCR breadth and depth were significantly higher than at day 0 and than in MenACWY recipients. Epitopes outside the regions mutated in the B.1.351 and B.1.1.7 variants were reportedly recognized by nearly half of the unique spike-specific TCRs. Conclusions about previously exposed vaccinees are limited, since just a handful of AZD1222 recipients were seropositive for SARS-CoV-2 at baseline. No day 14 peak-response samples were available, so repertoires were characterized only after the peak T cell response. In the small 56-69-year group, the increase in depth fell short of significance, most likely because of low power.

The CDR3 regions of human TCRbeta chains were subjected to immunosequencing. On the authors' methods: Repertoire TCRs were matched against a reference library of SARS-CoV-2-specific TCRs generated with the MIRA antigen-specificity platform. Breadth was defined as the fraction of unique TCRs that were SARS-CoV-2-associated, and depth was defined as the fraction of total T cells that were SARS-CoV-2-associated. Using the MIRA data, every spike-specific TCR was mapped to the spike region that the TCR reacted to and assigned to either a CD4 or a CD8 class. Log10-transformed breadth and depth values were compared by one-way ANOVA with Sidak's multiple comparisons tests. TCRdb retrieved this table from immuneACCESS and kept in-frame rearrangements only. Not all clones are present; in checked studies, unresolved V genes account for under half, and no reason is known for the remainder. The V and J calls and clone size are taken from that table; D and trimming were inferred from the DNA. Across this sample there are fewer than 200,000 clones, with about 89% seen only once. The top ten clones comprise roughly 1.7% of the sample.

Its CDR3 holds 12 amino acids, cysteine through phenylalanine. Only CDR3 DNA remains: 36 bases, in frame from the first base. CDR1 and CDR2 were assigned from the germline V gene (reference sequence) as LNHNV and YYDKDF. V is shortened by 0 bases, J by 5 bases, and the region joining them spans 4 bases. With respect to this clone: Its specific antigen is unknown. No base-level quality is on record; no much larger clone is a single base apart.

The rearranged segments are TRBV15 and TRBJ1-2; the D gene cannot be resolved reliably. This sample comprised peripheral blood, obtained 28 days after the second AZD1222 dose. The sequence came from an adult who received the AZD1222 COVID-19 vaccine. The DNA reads TGTGCCACCAGCAGAGACTTTTATGGCTACACCTTC. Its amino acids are CATSRDFYGYTF.